The present T cell receptor (beta chain) was sequenced within a study of shared clonotypes between healthy human individuals. Measured with immunoSEQ multiplex PCR; TCRdb has only the in-frame clones, and not every one. The sample records about 1.5 million clones, approximately 98% being singletons. The CDR3 totals 17 residues. Looked up from germline, CDR1 is LNHNV and CDR2 is YYDKDF (reference sequence). V shed 0 bases, J shed 6 bases, and the junction held 5 bases outside the gene matches. The rearrangement uses TRBV15 and TRBJ2-3; TRBD2 agrees at 14 bases. The receptor's source is a man younger than 40 in good health. The sequenced sample was naive CD4+ T cells sorted from blood. The subset is: CD45RA+ positively selected. CDR3 in amino acids: CATSRDLRTSGRDTQYF. The CDR3 DNA follows: TGTGCCACCAGCAGAGATTTAAGGACTAGCGGGAGGGATACGCAGTATTTT.